This T cell receptor (beta chain) is drawn from a study of blood T cell repertoires in COVID-19. In the authors' methods: Reference gene primer amplification in the assay estimated nucleated cell counts. TCRdb's table, derived via immunoSEQ multiplex PCR, lists solely in-frame clones and lacks some. V and J calls and clone size are those listed in that table; D and trimming were worked out from the DNA. The table includes about 120,000 clones, over 80% detected once. Losses at the gene ends were 4 bases for V and 0 bases for J; bases not matched to a gene: 4. The germline CDR1 and CDR2 sequences are KGHDR and SFDVKD. The CDR3 is 15 residues long.

V gene TRBV24-1 combines with J gene TRBJ2-5; 7 nucleotides agree with TRBD2. The receptor's source is a man between 60 and 75 years old with acute or convalescent COVID-19. Sequencing used peripheral blood. CDR3 loop: CATSEKGGNQETQYF. In nucleotides, the CDR3 is TGTGCCACCAGTGAGAAGGGAGGGAACCAAGAGACCCAGTACTTC.